One and the same sample provided the 28 T cell receptor beta chains below, sequenced in a study of CD8+CD57+ T cells in acquired aplastic anemia. TCR beta VDJ and CDR3 were profiled, and genomic DNA was the template. TCRdb itself ran the reads through MiXCR, one entry per CDR3 protein. The sample contains tens of thousands of distinct CDR3 sequences, around three quarters of which appear only once. Sequencing was performed on sorted CD4+, CD8+, or CD8+CD57+ T cells (not recorded which) from PBMCs. The receptors were gathered from a human donor in good health, serving as a control.

The gene calls are TRBV20-1 and TRBJ1-1; 8 positions agree with TRBD1. This CDR3 comprises 13 residues. In germline, CDR1 is DFQATT, CDR2 SNEGSKA (reference sequence). V was pared by 6 bases and J by 6 bases, with 9 bases of the junction left unmatched. The chain's CDR3 is CSAIRQGSAEAFF. In DNA form, the CDR3 reads TGCAGTGCCATTCGACAGGGGAGTGCTGAAGCTTTCTTT.

This clonotype has only a few counts. The chain joins TRBV15 to TRBJ1-1; no definite D call. Germline values: CDR1 LNHNV, CDR2 YYDKDF (reference sequence). Between the trimmed V and J ends, which lost 0 bases and 2 bases, there was a span of 4 bases. This CDR3 spans 13 amino acids. CDR3 nucleotide sequence: TGTGCCACCAGCAGAGACAAAAACACTGAAGCTTTCTTT. Translating gives CATSRDKNTEAFF.

Worth noting for this clonotype: A junction end diverges from the germline sequence, so it may reflect a read error. In nucleotides, the CDR3 is TGTGCTAGCAGCTTAGGGTCAGGTCTAGGCCGGGACCGGGAGCAGCACTTC. Its translation: CASSLGSGLGRDREQHF. The chain has TRBV7-6 and TRBJ2-7, with a possible D match to TRBD2 (6 bases). This CDR3 contains 17 residues. Germline CDR1 and CDR2: SGHVS and FNYEAQ.

V gene TRBV19 combines with J gene TRBJ1-1; D not certain. There are 15 residues in the CDR3. CDR1 and CDR2 from the germline V gene are LNHDA and SQIVND (reference sequence). Trimming removed 10 bases at V and 4 bases at J, with 22 bases between. The CDR3 coding sequence is TGTGCCACCAGTAATTCGCGTTTCGGAGGCACTGAAGCTTTCTTT. Translating gives CATSNSRFGGTEAFF.

This rearrangement joins TRBV11-2 to TRBJ2-3; 7 bases agree with TRBD2. V was clipped by 2 bases and J by 4 bases; unmatched bases: 12. Germline assignment: CDR1 SGHAT and CDR2 FQNNGV. The CDR3 runs 17 residues. As DNA, the CDR3 is TGTGCCAGCAGCTTATCTAGCGGTGGGGCCGTGGCAGATACGCAGTATTTT. It translates to CASSLSSGGAVADTQYF. The entire variable domain, with the rest obtained from reference TRBV11-2 and TRBJ2-3, is as follows: EAGVAQSPRYKIIEKRQSVAFWCNPISGHATLYWYQQILGQGPKLLIQFQNNGVVDDSQLPKDRFSAERLKGVDSTLKIQPAKLEDSAVYLCASSLSSGGAVADTQYFGPGTRLTVL.

The chain has TRBV9 and TRBJ2-5; TRBD2 might be the D (6 bases). The germline V gene encodes CDR1 SGDLS and CDR2 YYNGEE. The V gene lost 3 bases and the J gene lost 9 bases, with 9 bases spanning the gap. The CDR3 is made up of 11 amino acids. CDR3 sequence (DNA): TGTGCCAGCAGCGACGGGAGCGCCCAGTACTTC. Translating gives CASSDGSAQYF.

V and J are TRBV7-9 and TRBJ1-2; a weak D match, TRBD1 (6 bases). The V end was cut by 3 bases, the J end by 8 bases, with 13 bases between. CDR3 length equals 13 residues. CDR1 SEHNR and CDR2 FQNEAQ come from the germline V gene (reference sequence). CDR3: CASSFTGASGYTF. CDR3 sequence (DNA): TGTGCCAGCAGCTTTACGGGGGCTAGCGGCTACACCTTC.

V and J are TRBV10-3 and TRBJ1-1; maybe TRBD1 (5 bases). The CDR3 spans 11 residues. From germline, CDR1 is ENHRY and CDR2 SYGVKD. Deletions cut 6 bases from V and 12 bases from J, with 14 bases between. The CDR3 loop is CAIRGETVTFF. DNA of the CDR3: TGTGCCATCAGGGGGGAGACAGTGACTTTCTTT.

V gene TRBV19 combines with J gene TRBJ1-1; the match to TRBD1 covers 12 bases. CDR1 and CDR2 from the germline V gene are LNHDA and SQIVND (reference sequence). This CDR3 is built from 14 residues. V gave up 5 bases and J gave up 5 bases; unmatched junction bases: 3. CDR3: CASSSGQGATEAFF. The CDR3, as DNA: TGTGCCAGTAGTTCGGGACAGGGGGCGACTGAAGCTTTCTTT.

The chain is built from TRBV2 and TRBJ2-7, with D unresolved. Germline-derived CDR1 and CDR2 are SNHLY and FYNNEI. Between the trimmed V and J ends, which lost 0 bases and 2 bases, there was a span of 8 bases. The CDR3 is 14 residues long. The CDR3 is CASSEALRAYEQYF. CDR3 sequence (DNA): TGTGCCAGCAGTGAAGCGCTTCGAGCCTACGAGCAGTACTTC.

The genes are TRBV19 and TRBJ1-5, with D unresolved. Looked up from germline, CDR1 is LNHDA and CDR2 is SQIVND (reference sequence). The CDR3 has 12 residues. V lost 6 bases, J lost 4 bases, and 7 bases lay in between. The chain's CDR3 is CASRDGNQPQHF. The CDR3, as DNA: TGTGCCAGTAGGGATGGGAATCAGCCCCAGCATTTT.

The chain employs TRBV4-1 and TRBJ2-7, with D possibly matching TRBD2 (6 bases). V was clipped by 4 bases and J by 0 bases, with 16 bases between them. CDR1 and CDR2 (germline): MGHRA, YSYEKL. The CDR3 spans 16 residues. The CDR3 reads CASSLEGSGSSYEQYF. Here the CDR3 DNA reads TGCGCCAGCAGCCTGGAGGGATCGGGGAGCTCCTACGAGCAGTACTTC.

With regard to this clonotype: An end of the junction does not agree with germline; a read error may underlie this. This chain joins TRBV25-1 and TRBJ1-6; 9 positions match TRBD1. Germline-derived CDR1 and CDR2 are MGHDK and SYGVNS. The CDR3 length is 18 residues. Here the CDR3 DNA reads TGCGCCAGCAGCCAAGATCGGGACAGGGAGTTCTATAATTCACCCCTCCACTTT. Translating gives CASSQDRDREFYNSPLHF.

This rearrangement joins TRBV4-1 to TRBJ1-2; D not certain. In germline, CDR1 is MGHRA, CDR2 YSYEKL. Trimming cost V 0 bases and J 5 bases, with 10 bases left between them. This CDR3 is built from 14 residues. The DNA for the CDR3 is TGCGCCAGCAGCCAAGATGCAGGTGGTTATGGCTACACCTTC. Translating it yields CASSQDAGGYGYTF.

The genes are TRBV24-1 and TRBJ2-2; 7 bases match TRBD1. The CDR3 has 13 residues. With V trimmed by 9 bases and J by 3 bases, 3 bases remained unmatched. Germline V gives CDR1 KGHDR, CDR2 SFDVKD. The CDR3 loop is CATQTGYTGELFF. The DNA of the CDR3 is TGTGCCACCCAGACAGGGTACACCGGGGAGCTGTTTTTT.

The chain combines TRBV29-1 with TRBJ1-5; 8 bases are a match to TRBD1. CDR3 length equals 13 residues. Looked up from germline, CDR1 is SQVTM and CDR2 is ANQGSEA. V was pared by 0 bases and J by 6 bases, with 1 base of the junction left unmatched. Here the CDR3 reads CSVEETGGQPQHF. The DNA of the CDR3 is TGCAGCGTTGAAGAAACAGGGGGTCAGCCCCAGCATTTT.

This chain uses TRBV9 with TRBJ1-4, with unresolved D. CDR3 length: 14 residues. Germline values: CDR1 SGDLS, CDR2 YYNGEE. Between the trimmed V and J ends, which lost 5 bases and 7 bases, there was a span of 15 bases. CDR3 sequence: CASSLGPPGEKLFF. The CDR3, as DNA: TGTGCCAGCAGTCTTGGCCCGCCCGGTGAAAAACTGTTTTTT. The whole variable domain, remainder taken from reference TRBV9 and TRBJ1-4, is DSGVTQTPKHLITATGQRVTLRCSPRSGDLSVYWYQQSLDQGLQFLIQYYNGEERAKGNILERFSAQQFPDLHSELNLSSLELGDSALYFCASSLGPPGEKLFFGSGTQLSVL.

The rearrangement joins TRBV2 to TRBJ2-3, with D uncertain. V lost 1 base and J lost 3, with 8 bases in between. The germline V gene has CDR1 SNHLY and CDR2 FYNNEI. This CDR3 has 14 amino acids. This CDR3 is CASSEEAQTDTQYF. In DNA, the CDR3 is TGTGCCAGCAGTGAAGAGGCCCAGACAGATACGCAGTATTTT.

V is TRBV9 and J is TRBJ2-4; D is perhaps TRBD1 or TRBD2 (5 bases each). CDR1 is SGDLS and CDR2 is YYNGEE in the germline V gene. This CDR3 has 15 residues. V was pared by 0 bases and J by 0 bases, with 7 bases between. The CDR3 region has the DNA TGTGCCAGCAGCGTAGGAGGGGTAGCCAAAAACATTCAGTACTTC. Protein product: CASSVGGVAKNIQYF.

The rearrangement links TRBV29-1 to TRBJ1-2, with a tentative D call TRBD1 (6 bases). CDR3 size: 15 residues. Germline V gives CDR1 SQVTM, CDR2 ANQGSEA. The V and J ends lost 3 bases and 7 bases respectively, with 21 bases between them. The CDR3 nucleotides are TGCAGCGTTGATCTTCCCTCGGGGGGCAGCGGTGGCTACACCTTC. Translated: CSVDLPSGGSGGYTF.

The chain is built from TRBV7-6 and TRBJ2-1, with 12 bases matching TRBD2. The J segment lost 5 bases and the V segment lost 6 bases, leaving 2 bases of the junction unmatched. There are 14 residues in the CDR3. Per germline, CDR1 SGHVS and CDR2 FNYEAQ. The CDR3 DNA sequence: TGTGCCAGCAGACGGACTAGCGGGAACAATGAGCAGTTCTTC. Protein sequence: CASRRTSGNNEQFF.

The chain couples TRBV19 to TRBJ1-2; D might be TRBD1 (5 bases). Germline assignment: CDR1 LNHDA and CDR2 SQIVND (reference sequence). Trimming stripped 5 bases from V and 4 bases from J, with 17 bases between. This CDR3 has 15 residues. The CDR3 here is CASSVGSGGFYGYTF. CDR3 in DNA: TGTGCCAGTAGTGTTGGCTCGGGGGGTTTCTATGGCTACACCTTC. Filled out from reference TRBV19 and TRBJ1-2, the complete variable domain reads DGGITQSPKYLFRKEGQNVTLSCEQNLNHDAMYWYRQDPGQGLRLIYYSQIVNDFQKGDIAEGYSVSREKKESFPLTVTSAQKNPTAFYLCASSVGSGGFYGYTFGSGTRLTVV.

This clonotype was observed once. J is TRBJ1-3 and V is TRBV2, with a possible D match to TRBD1 (6 bases). Germline V gene data show CDR1 as SNHLY and CDR2 as FYNNEI. The CDR3 is made up of 12 amino acids. Trimming removed 4 bases at V and 9 bases at J, with 10 bases between. CDR3 residues: CASSVLQGTIYF. In DNA, the CDR3 is TGTGCCAGCAGTGTACTACAGGGCACCATATATTTT.

This clonotype appeared a single time. V and J are TRBV12-3 or TRBV12-4 and TRBJ2-7; D not resolved. V lost 3 bases to trimming and J lost 3 bases, with 9 bases between them. There are 13 residues in the CDR3. In nucleotides, the CDR3 is TGTGCCAGCAGTTTCTGGGTGGACTACGAGCAGTACTTC. Translation: CASSFWVDYEQYF.

V is TRBV2 and J is TRBJ1-1; no firm D call. V dropped 5 bases and J dropped 0 bases, with 4 bases sitting between them. The germline V gene has CDR1 SNHLY and CDR2 FYNNEI. The CDR3 is 12 residues long. The CDR3: CASSYVNTEAFF. In nucleotides, the CDR3 is TGTGCCAGCAGTTACGTGAACACTGAAGCTTTCTTT.

CDR3 sequence: CSVGSSYEQYF. The CDR3 DNA follows: TGCAGCGTTGGGAGCTCCTACGAGCAGTACTTC. V usage is TRBV29-1 and J usage is TRBJ2-7; unclear D gene. The CDR3 covers 11 residues. Deletions cut 4 bases from V and 0 bases from J, with 4 bases between. Per the germline V gene, CDR1 is SQVTM and CDR2 is ANQGSEA.

There are many counts of this clonotype. The chain recombines TRBV7-9 with TRBJ2-1; TRBD2 might be the D (5 bases). The CDR3 totals 17 residues. Trimming removed 0 bases from V and 0 bases from J, with 12 bases in between. The germline V gene has CDR1 SEHNR and CDR2 FQNEAQ (reference sequence). The CDR3 reads CASSLAERLSSYNEQFF. The CDR3 DNA is TGTGCCAGCAGCTTAGCCGAGCGGTTAAGCTCCTACAATGAGCAGTTCTTC.

In this sample, this clonotype turned up many times. CDR3 region: CASSLSWNQEVPYGYTF. CDR3 DNA: TGTGCCAGCAGTTTAAGTTGGAACCAGGAAGTTCCCTATGGCTACACCTTC. The gene calls are TRBV27 and TRBJ1-2; D gene uncertain. The V gene's germline CDR1 is MNHEY and CDR2 SMNVEV (reference sequence). Trimming pared 2 bases from V and 4 bases from J, leaving 20 bases between. The CDR3 extends over 17 amino acids.